This note documents a single TCR beta chain sequence. This sample is drawn from a study of control samples from healthy donors and cancer patients. Data came from immunoSEQ multiplex PCR; TCRdb stores just in-frame clones and leaves some out. The profile shows approximately 100,000 clones, roughly four fifths of them singletons. Sequenced material: blood. This sequence originates from a man aged 60 to 69 in good health.

CDR3 sequence (DNA): TGTGCCTGGGCCTTGGGAGTTGAAGCTTTCTTT. Its protein product is CAWALGVEAFF. The gene calls are TRBV30 and TRBJ1-1; D is undetermined. Between the trimmed V and J ends, which lost 5 bases and 7 bases, there was a span of 11 bases. The length of the CDR3 is 11 residues. Germline V gene data show CDR1 as GTSNPN and CDR2 as SVGIG (reference sequence).